Presented here are 8 T cell receptor beta chains from one specimen sequenced in a study of blood T cell repertoires in COVID-19. Profiled with immunoSEQ multiplex PCR; TCRdb holds only in-frame clones, not every one. The sample contains fewer than 300,000 clones, under 90% of which appear only once. Input material: peripheral blood. All receptors come from a woman aged 50 to 60 who had recovered from COVID-19.

This sequence joins TRBV2 and TRBJ1-6; D is possibly TRBD1 (6 bases). V gave up 4 bases and J gave up 8 bases, with 9 bases separating them. The CDR3 covers 13 residues. Germline CDR1 SNHLY, CDR2 FYNNEI. CDR3 sequence: CASSASGDSPLHF. In nucleotides, the CDR3 is TGTGCCAGCAGTGCGTCAGGGGATTCACCCCTCCACTTT.

The chain links TRBV28 to TRBJ2-6; no reliable D call. Germline CDR1 is MDHEN and CDR2 is SYDVKM. V was trimmed by 5 bases and J by 0 bases, leaving 11 bases between them. This CDR3 comprises 16 residues. CDR3 protein: CASSRTMASGANVLTF. In nucleotides, the CDR3 is TGTGCCAGCAGTCGCACTATGGCCTCTGGGGCCAACGTCCTGACTTTC.

The chain uses TRBV7-2 and TRBJ2-7; D is unresolved. Germline CDR1 is SGHTA and CDR2 is FQGNSA. The CDR3 runs to 15 residues. Trimming cost V 4 bases and J 3 bases, with 16 bases left between them. CDR3 in amino acids: CASSSPDLSNYEQYF. The CDR3 coding sequence is TGTGCCAGCAGCTCTCCGGATCTTAGCAACTACGAGCAGTACTTC.

This clone was seen just once. This chain joins TRBV6-4 and TRBJ1-2; D might be TRBD1 (5 bases). There are 12 residues in the CDR3. Between the trimmed V and J ends, which lost 8 bases and 8 bases, there was a span of 15 bases. Germline CDR1 is MRHNA and CDR2 is SNTAGT. The CDR3 spells CASPRQGLGYTF. The CDR3 bases are TGTGCCAGCCCGCGGCAGGGATTGGGCTACACCTTC.

The CDR3: CASSYQPPPDQPQHF. CDR3 nucleotides: TGTGCCAGCAGTTACCAACCACCCCCGGATCAGCCCCAGCATTTT. The chain combines TRBV6-7 with TRBJ1-5; D gene uncertain. TRBV6-7 is an ORF, and what it does is uncertain. Trimming cost V 2 bases and J 5 bases, with 13 bases left between them. CDR3 size: 15 residues.

The rearrangement uses TRBV3-1 (or the pseudogene TRBV3-2) and TRBJ2-1; D perhaps matches TRBD2 (5 bases). The CDR3 is 17 residues long. Germline CDR1 LGHDT, CDR2 YNNKEL (reference sequence). V shed 3 bases and J shed 0 bases, with 15 bases lying between them. The CDR3, as DNA: TGTGCCAGCAGCCAGGGCTTAAGCGGAGCCTCCTACAATGAGCAGTTCTTC. Translated, it gives CASSQGLSGASYNEQFF.

This CDR3 reads CATSRQGGNQPQHF. Here the CDR3 DNA reads TGTGCCACCAGCAGACAGGGGGGAAATCAGCCCCAGCATTTT. V is TRBV15 and J is TRBJ1-5, with 7 bases fitting TRBD1. Germline CDR1 LNHNV, CDR2 YYDKDF (reference sequence). This CDR3 is built from 14 residues. V shed 2 bases, J shed 4 bases, and the junction held 2 bases outside the gene matches.

The CDR3 DNA follows: TGTGCCAGCAGCTTAGACGGGAGCGGCACAGATACGCAGTATTTT. This translates into CASSLDGSGTDTQYF. The rearrangement uses TRBV11-3 and TRBJ2-3; the D gene is possibly TRBD2 (6 bases). This CDR3 spans 15 amino acids. V dropped 0 bases and J dropped 1 base, with 8 bases sitting between them. Germline V lookup: CDR1 SGHNT, CDR2 YENEEA.